Sequencing of this T cell receptor beta chain was carried out in a study of shared clonotypes between healthy human individuals (dated by TCRdb to 2018 to 2021). Study-wide context: The cohort included three men and two women between 18 and 49 years of age. Per donor, three plates each were used for CD4 naive and CD4 memory, two for CD8 naive, and one for CD8 memory. To estimate repertoire size and how much clonotypes are shared between individuals, the study performed deep sequencing of blood TCR repertoires from about five healthy adults. To increase sequencing depth and limit assay-specific biases, different laboratories used diverse techniques to prepare libraries and sequence TCR repertoires. Per donor, leukapheresis produced somewhere between about 0.94 and 10 billion PBMCs. Overall study results and their limits: Compared with non-shared clonotypes, clonotypes shared by all four sorted-subset donors had higher generation probabilities. Based on pairwise subsampling, the degree of clonotype sharing among donors was expected to be affected by sequencing depth. Sampling was restricted to blood, and TCR repertoires in tissues likely differ from the TCR repertoires found in blood. Even with the large sequencing depth, rarefaction of the sorted-subset datasets indicated that sequencing was incomplete. About 4.5% of naive CD4, around 4% of naive CD8, 2.3% of memory CD4, and 0.4% of memory CD8 clonotypes were shared across several donors. Naive subsets generally had larger estimated clonotype richness than memory subsets. The small number of donors limited the genetic and exposure-history diversity represented.

The CDR3 contains 13 residues, cysteine and phenylalanine counted. Just CDR3 DNA is preserved here, 39 bases in frame from base 1. The V and J ends are trimmed by 7 bases and 8 bases, leaving 17 bases between them. The germline V gene yields MDHEN for CDR1 and SYDVKM for CDR2. Of note for this clone: Its recognized antigen is unknown. Base qualities are not recorded, but no much larger clone differs from it by a single base.

Donors were healthy HIV-negative adults with no recently reported acute infections or vaccinations. Every donor was a Caucasian adult residing in Nashville, Tennessee, USA. CD4+ T cells were enriched by magnetic negative selection; naive cells were then positively selected on CD45RA, and the negative fraction formed the memory subset. Blood was obtained by leukapheresis, after which PBMCs were separated by Ficoll-Histopaque density gradient centrifugation and cryopreserved in liquid nitrogen vapor phase. Analytical flow cytometry was used to check the purity and quantity of every magnetically sorted T cell population. Genomic DNA was isolated from each sorted fraction and quantified by UV absorbance on a Nanodrop 2000c. TCR CDR3 regions were amplified from genomic DNA by multiplex PCR using the deep immunoSEQ assay. Extracted genomic DNA from each cell subset was distributed evenly across all wells of several immunoSEQ 96-well plates, and each plate was treated as a replicate. Each replicate PCR for sorted subsets received around 210 ng genomic DNA, equal to tens of thousands of T cell genomes. The purified libraries were quantified using a Qubit 3.0 fluorometer, sized with a Bioanalyzer 2100, and then quantified again using the KAPA Library Quantification kit. A separate single-read 150-cycle Illumina NextSeq 550 flow cell was used to sequence each immunoSEQ 96-well plate. The authors' analysis ran thus. Because the immunoSEQ output held only junctional sequences and lacked quality scores, the filtering could not match the filtering applied to full-length reads. To assign V/J genes and CDR3, sequences were annotated against IMGT germline references using PyIR, a Python wrapper for IgBLAST v1.9. Reads with weak V/J assignments (E-value above 1e-6), missing CDR3, stop codons, out-of-frame junctions, or ambiguous translated residues were removed. V3J clonotypes were defined as sequences sharing the same inferred V gene, J gene, and CDR3 amino acid sequence. Percentage overlap between repertoires was computed as shared unique clonotypes divided by the size of the smaller repertoire. Richness of each repertoire was evaluated using RTK rarefaction, the Chao1 estimator, and Recon v2.1 estimates of unobserved clonotypes. For all TCRbeta clonotypes obtained by the gDNA method from a few donors, generation probabilities were computed with OLGA. In its TCRdb copy, this immuneACCESS table keeps in-frame sequences only and misses some clones. Where compared with another copy, unresolved V genes explain less than half of these, and the others have no known cause. The V and J calls and the clone size are those of that table, but D and trimming were determined from the DNA. The sample table shows 850,000 to 1,200,000 clones, and about 80% are seen once. The ten largest clonotypes hold 1.4% of the sample.

Sequencing was done on a sample of memory CD4+ T cells sorted from blood. Reading the label with the study, this specimen's cell subset or site is: CD45RA-negative fraction. The chain is encoded by TRBV28 joined to TRBJ1-1, with the D gene call left open. The sequence was obtained from a man younger than 30 in good health. The sequenced DNA is TGTGCCAGCACCGTGGGAAGGAATCTCGAAGCTTTCTTT. Protein translation: CASTVGRNLEAFF.